This T cell receptor (beta chain) is drawn from a study of cytomegalovirus exposure and HLA in healthy donors. The overall study: Approximately 190 million T cells yielded some 100 million unique TCR beta sequences, as an earlier analysis found.

The CDR3 is made up of 15 amino acids. Trimming pared 0 bases from V and 10 bases from J, leaving 16 bases between. Germline V gives CDR1 SGHAT, CDR2 FQNNGV. Researchers ran the PCR with 60 Vbeta and 13 Jbeta primers. Repertoires were generated with immunoSEQ multiplex PCR, while TCRdb's copy carries only in-frame clones and drops some. The sample comprises fewer than 85,000 clones, around 70% of which are singletons, and around 10% rests with the top ten. Regarding the study as a whole: A later analysis reportedly found that, within productive TCRs, an Asian-associated ancestry cluster had fewer N-insertions than the mean observed across the approximately 690 donors. TCR beta sequences numbering fewer than 20,000 were associated with HLA alleles at 0.05 false discovery rate in a later analysis.

On this clone itself: The antigen remains unidentified.

Material for sequencing was PBMCs. V gene TRBV11-2 combines with J gene TRBJ2-1, with D possibly matching TRBD1 (6 bases). The TCR originated in a woman aged 40-49 years in good health and CMV-seropositive. CDR3 DNA sequence: TGTGCCAGCAGCTTAGAAGAGGGCAGGGGAGTCGAGCAGTTCTTC. The encoded protein is CASSLEEGRGVEQFF.